The present TCR beta chain was sequenced within a study of CD8+ T cells in alopecia areata. Lesional scalp tissue (obtained by punch biopsy) and peripheral blood were collected from alopecia areata patients. Researchers picked out CD4+ and CD8+ T cells from PBMCs by sorting. As to this clone: Antigen: not known.

Extracted from the samples, RNA was reverse transcribed into cDNA to serve as the sequencing template. Measured with immunoSEQ multiplex PCR; TCRdb has only the in-frame clones, and not every one. The sample consists of 100,000 to 150,000 clones, around 49% of them appearing once. The V end lost 3 bases, the J end lost 4 bases, and 12 bases lay between the germline ends. This CDR3 contains 14 residues. Germline CDR1 is SGHDT and CDR2 is YYEEEE. Whole-study findings and limits: Mice showed clearer TCR sharing than patients did, a gap that was possibly HLA-related. Lesional scalp, especially alopecia totalis/universalis, showed higher clonality than normal scalp.

Sequences were derived from CD8+ T cells sorted from blood, sampled at week 0. This clonotype originated in a human donor with alopecia areata. The gene calls are TRBV5-6 and TRBJ2-3; D may correspond to TRBD1 or TRBD2 (5 bases each). In nucleotides, the CDR3 is TGTGCCAGCAGCTGGGGGACGTTTCCAGATACGCAGTATTTT. This sequence encodes CASSWGTFPDTQYF.